Presented here are 25 T cell receptor beta chains from one specimen sequenced in a study of cytomegalovirus exposure and HLA in healthy donors. It was with 60 Vbeta and 13 Jbeta primers that the PCR ran. The repertoire was sequenced with immunoSEQ multiplex PCR; TCRdb's copy has only in-frame clones and lacks some. The sample has 180,000 or so clones; 77% are singletons. The sequencing input was PBMCs. Every receptor here comes from a woman aged 55-69 years in good health and CMV-seropositive.

The chain uses TRBV6-5 and TRBJ1-1, with D unresolved. The CDR3 runs to 15 residues. Per germline, CDR1 MNHEY and CDR2 SVGAGI. Deletions cut 7 bases from V and 7 bases from J, with 22 bases between. CDR3 amino acids: CASTEGLAGGFEAFF. The DNA of the CDR3 is TGTGCCAGCACCGAGGGTCTCGCCGGCGGCTTTGAAGCTTTCTTT.

J is TRBJ1-4 and V is TRBV10-3; tentatively, D is TRBD1 (5 bases). Trimming took 2 bases from V and 9 from J, leaving 16 bases between them. This CDR3 is built from 15 residues. The V gene's germline CDR1 is ENHRY and CDR2 SYGVKD. The CDR3 DNA reads as TGTGCCATCAGTGAGCGGGGGGGGGAAGGTCAAAAACTGTTTTTT. It specifies CAISERGGEGQKLFF.

The chain recombines TRBV7-8 with TRBJ2-5, with 7 positions matching TRBD2. The germline V gene encodes CDR1 SGHVS and CDR2 FQNEAQ. Trimming took 7 bases from V and 1 from J; bases not matched to a gene: 12. This CDR3 has 16 residues. CDR3 loop: CASNKRTSRVQETQYF. The DNA of the CDR3 is TGTGCCAGCAACAAACGGACTAGTCGCGTCCAAGAGACCCAGTACTTC.

The rearrangement joins TRBV7-9 to TRBJ2-7; D gene unclear. The germline CDR1 and CDR2 sequences are SEHNR and FQNEAQ (reference sequence). The V end was cut by 4 bases, the J end by 4 bases, with 5 bases between. This CDR3 is built from 11 residues. The CDR3 is CASSSNYEQYF. CDR3 sequence (DNA): TGTGCCAGCAGCTCCAATTACGAGCAGTACTTC.

Concerning this clone itself: A read error may account for a junction end that differs from germline. The V call is TRBV5-6, the J call TRBJ2-7; 13 nucleotides match TRBD2. Looked up from germline, CDR1 is SGHDT and CDR2 is YYEEEE. CDR3 size: 17 residues. CDR3 region: CASSPPGLAGVSNEQYF. CDR3 coding DNA: TGTGCCAGCAGCCCGCCTGGACTAGCGGGAGTCTCCAACGAGCAGTACTTC.

The chain joins TRBV6-1 to TRBJ2-7; TRBD1 agrees at 8 bases. The CDR3 covers 15 residues. V trimming: 0 bases; J trimming: 3 bases; junction bases outside the gene matches: 4. Germline values: CDR1 MNHNS, CDR2 SASEGT. The CDR3 loop reads CASSEASTGVYEQYF. For the CDR3, the DNA is TGTGCCAGCAGTGAAGCGTCGACAGGGGTCTACGAGCAGTACTTC.

Regarding this clone: The same CDR3 also results from other DNA sequences found in this sample. The chain links TRBV7-2 to TRBJ2-1; the match to TRBD1 covers 7 bases. The CDR3 runs 15 residues. Germline V gene lookup returns CDR1 SGHTA and CDR2 FQGNSA. J gave up 2 bases and V 1 base, and 2 bases lay outside the gene matches. The CDR3 DNA reads TGTGCCAGCAGCTTAGGGACAGGCCCCTACAATGAGCAGTTCTTC. Amino acids: CASSLGTGPYNEQFF.

This clone has a handful of counts. The V call is TRBV28, the J call TRBJ2-7, with 14 bases identical to TRBD2. V lost 6 bases and J lost 0; bases outside the gene matches: 4. The CDR3 is 16 residues long. Germline V gene lookup returns CDR1 MDHEN and CDR2 SYDVKM. CDR3 bases: TGTGCCAGCAGCCTGGGACTAGCGGGAGACTCCTACGAGCAGTACTTC. This sequence encodes CASSLGLAGDSYEQYF.

The gene calls are TRBV5-4 and TRBJ2-7, with D possibly being TRBD1 (5 bases). The germline V gene has CDR1 SGHNT and CDR2 YYREEE (reference sequence). The CDR3 is 14 amino acids. V was shortened by 1 base and J by 2 bases, with 10 bases between the two germline ends. The CDR3 DNA reads as TGTGCCAGCAGCTTGAACAGGACCCCCTACGAGCAGTACTTC. Translating gives CASSLNRTPYEQYF.

V usage is TRBV11-2 and J usage is TRBJ2-1; 7 bases line up with TRBD2. The CDR3 contains 16 residues. Germline V gene sequence: CDR1 SGHAT, CDR2 FQNNGV. Trimming removed 5 bases from V and 4 bases from J; junction bases left unmatched: 11. The CDR3 is CASSAVAGVQYNEQFF. Here the CDR3 DNA reads TGTGCCAGCAGCGCCGTCGCGGGAGTCCAATACAATGAGCAGTTCTTC.

This clone was recorded only once. The V call is TRBV28, the J call TRBJ1-3; 7 bases are a match to TRBD1. The CDR3 covers 17 residues. Germline V gene sequence: CDR1 MDHEN, CDR2 SYDVKM. The V segment lost 7 bases and the J segment 0 bases; nucleotides outside the gene matches: 12. CDR3 residues: CASTSAGTASSGNTIYF. CDR3 nucleotide sequence: TGTGCCAGCACCTCCGCCGGGACAGCAAGCTCTGGAAACACCATATATTTT.

The gene calls are TRBV6-5 and TRBJ2-7; 9 bases are shared with TRBD1. Germline V gene sequence: CDR1 MNHEY, CDR2 SVGAGI. This CDR3 is 15 amino acids long. J lost 2 bases, V lost 2 bases, and 4 bases had no gene match. The CDR3 loop reads CASSYRGQGPYEQYF. CDR3 bases: TGTGCCAGCAGTTACCGAGGACAGGGGCCCTACGAGCAGTACTTC.

The genes are TRBV19 and TRBJ2-7; TRBD1 matches at 7 bases. Germline V gene sequence: CDR1 LNHDA, CDR2 SQIVND (reference sequence). V lost 3 bases, J lost 3 bases, and 11 bases stayed unmatched. The length of the CDR3 is 16 residues. The CDR3 loop reads CASSIPRQGKIYEQYF. The CDR3 DNA sequence: TGTGCCAGTAGTATCCCCCGACAGGGCAAAATCTACGAGCAGTACTTC.

The chain joins TRBV5-1 to TRBJ1-4, with 7 bases identical to TRBD1. V was pared by 4 bases and J by 7 bases, with 13 bases of the junction left unmatched. The CDR3 contains 16 residues. Germline V gene lookup returns CDR1 SGHRS and CDR2 YFSETQ. In nucleotides, the CDR3 is TGCGCCAGCAGCGAGGGCCTGACAGGGCTGGGTGAAAAACTGTTTTTT. It is translated as CASSEGLTGLGEKLFF.

The chain links TRBV5-1 to TRBJ2-2, with a possible D match to TRBD2 (7 bases). This CDR3 spans 15 amino acids. The germline CDR1 and CDR2 sequences are SGHRS and YFSETQ. The V and J ends lost 0 bases and 2 bases respectively, with 8 bases between them. The DNA of the CDR3 is TGCGCCAGCAGCTTGGGCGGGGGCAACACCGGGGAGCTGTTTTTT. Translated: CASSLGGGNTGELFF.

This clone was seen a handful of times. The CDR3 DNA reads TGTGCCAGCAGCTTAGGTGCAGGGCAAGGAAATCAGCCCCAGCATTTT. It is translated as CASSLGAGQGNQPQHF. V gene TRBV5-6 combines with J gene TRBJ1-5; D may be TRBD1 (5 bases). Trimming took 2 bases from V and 4 from J, leaving 16 bases between them. Germline CDR1 SGHDT, CDR2 YYEEEE. The CDR3 covers 16 residues.

The genes are TRBV18 and TRBJ2-7, with 10 bases fitting TRBD1. V shed 0 bases, J shed 2 bases, and the junction held 13 bases outside the gene matches. Germline V gene sequence: CDR1 KGHSH, CDR2 LQKENI. This CDR3 has 19 residues. CDR3 nucleotides: TGTGCCAGCTCACCACCTTTGATAACCGGGACAGGGGATCCCTACGAGCAGTACTTC. It codes for CASSPPLITGTGDPYEQYF.

V is TRBV11-3 and J is TRBJ1-1; D remains unclear. The CDR3 runs to 13 residues. V gave up 2 bases and J gave up 4 bases, with 8 bases separating them. The germline gives CDR1 SGHNT, CDR2 YENEEA. CDR3 DNA: TGTGCCAGCAGCTTACTAACGGGCACTGAAGCTTTCTTT. Its protein is CASSLLTGTEAFF.

The chain recombines TRBV7-9 with TRBJ2-5; unclear D gene. V was clipped by 1 base and J by 1 base, with 13 bases between them. The CDR3 loop spans 16 amino acids. Germline loops: CDR1 SEHNR, CDR2 FQNEAQ (reference sequence). This CDR3 reads CASSLGPLHIQETQYF. In nucleotides, the CDR3 is TGTGCCAGCAGCTTAGGTCCCTTGCACATCCAAGAGACCCAGTACTTC.

This clone has only a few counts. The chain links TRBV4-1 to TRBJ1-5; 10 bases are shared with TRBD1. V gave up 1 base and J gave up 6 bases; unmatched junction bases: 9. Germline V lookup: CDR1 MGHRA, CDR2 YSYEKL. The CDR3 extends over 17 amino acids. Here the CDR3 DNA reads TGCGCCAGCAGCCAAGGGGACAGGGGACATGAGGTTCAGCCCCAGCATTTT. This codes for CASSQGDRGHEVQPQHF.

J is TRBJ2-1 and V is TRBV4-1, with 9 bases fitting TRBD2. V was pared by 3 bases and J by 11 bases, with 11 bases of the junction left unmatched. CDR3 size: 15 residues. Germline CDR1 MGHRA, CDR2 YSYEKL. The CDR3 sequence is CASSQVLSGSYKQFF. The CDR3 DNA reads TGCGCCAGCAGCCAGGTCCTTAGCGGGAGTTACAAGCAGTTCTTC.

The CDR3 sequence is CASRTSGGYEQFF. The CDR3 DNA is TGTGCCAGCAGGACTAGCGGGGGCTATGAGCAGTTCTTC. The chain combines TRBV7-9 with TRBJ2-1; TRBD2 agrees at 12 bases. With V trimmed by 6 bases and J by 8 bases, 2 bases remained unmatched. The length of the CDR3 is 13 residues. Germline V CDR1 and CDR2: SEHNR, FQNEAQ (reference sequence).

This chain connects TRBV4-1 to TRBJ2-3, with D perhaps matching TRBD2 (6 bases). V lost 0 bases and J lost 2, with 9 bases in between. Germline values: CDR1 MGHRA, CDR2 YSYEKL. The CDR3 length is 15 residues. DNA of the CDR3: TGCGCCAGCAGCCAAGAGGGGGACTTCACAGATACGCAGTATTTT. This gives the protein CASSQEGDFTDTQYF.

This chain links TRBV7-2 with TRBJ2-2; D gene unclear. V shed 6 bases and J shed 1 base, with 12 bases lying between them. CDR3 size: 15 residues. Per the germline V gene, CDR1 is SGHTA and CDR2 is FQGNSA. The CDR3 loop reads CASRAAAQNTGELFF. The CDR3 nucleotides read TGTGCCAGCAGGGCGGCGGCACAGAACACCGGGGAGCTGTTTTTT.

This clone was seen once. The chain is built from TRBV7-8 and TRBJ2-7; possible D gene TRBD2, 6 bases. The ends were cut back, 1 base at V and 2 bases at J, with 15 bases in the middle. This CDR3 spans 16 amino acids. Looked up from germline, CDR1 is SGHVS and CDR2 is FQNEAQ. The CDR3 is CASSLGQRRGPYEQYF. The CDR3, as DNA: TGTGCCAGCAGCTTAGGTCAGCGGAGGGGACCCTACGAGCAGTACTTC.